This T cell receptor beta chain was obtained from a study of vaccination and CD4 T cells after COVID-19. Study-level background: The interval from dose two to post-vaccine sampling had a median of 72 days, and it ranged from 14 to 241.

In regard to this clonotype: As yet, its antigen is unknown.

Germline lookup yields CDR1 LGHNA and CDR2 YSLEER. The V end was cut by 3 bases, the J end by 0 bases, with 14 bases between. The CDR3 has 16 amino acids. Sample treatment: 10-day PBMC culture with coronavirus spike peptide pools or control peptides (ViraFEST assay). Cultures used more than 1.5 million PBMCs per well, about 10 IU/ml IL-2 and approximately 9.6 ug/ml peptides. Sequenced with the Oncomine TCR Beta short-read assay was DNA taken from cultured CD4+ T cells. Genomic DNA extraction was carried out from cultured CD4+ T cells. MiXCR, applied by TCRdb to the PCR reads, yields one record per CDR3 protein. In the table there are 15,000 to 20,000 distinct CDR3 sequences, roughly 40% of which are singletons.

Source: CD4+ T cells from blood, cultured in vitro, taken after SARS-CoV-2 vaccination. The V and J genes are TRBV4-3 and TRBJ2-5; D might be TRBD1 or TRBD2, each matching 6 bases. The receptor's source is a human donor who had recovered from COVID-19. The CDR3 loop is CASSHWNGGHQETQYF. The CDR3, as DNA: TGCGCCAGCAGCCACTGGAATGGGGGGCACCAAGAGACCCAGTACTTC.